Listed below are T cell receptor beta chains from one sample, sequenced in a study of T cell responses to AZD1222 COVID-19 vaccine. TCRdb keeps only in-frame clones here, not all; method: immunoSEQ multiplex PCR. The table lists approximately 110,000 clones, roughly nine tenths of them singletons, with around 7.5% in the top ten. The specimen was peripheral blood, collected on day 0 of AZD1222 vaccination. The receptors here all came from an adult in good health. CDR3s include the opening cysteine and the closing phenylalanine or tryptophan. Fields, in order: J gene, D gene, V gene, CDR3 length, clone size, CDR3 protein, CDR3 DNA. A D gene is named only where the DNA matches it firmly. Not every row has a clone size; where given, it reads once, few, many or a size class.

TRBJ1-1,.,TRBV25-1,14,.,CASSESPGHLEAFF,TGTGCCAGCAGTGAAAGTCCCGGACACCTTGAAGCTTTCTTT
TRBJ2-1,.,TRBV10-2,15,many,CASSAGTPSYNEQFF,TGCGCCAGCAGTGCTGGGACTCCCTCCTACAATGAGCAGTTCTTC
TRBJ2-7,TRBD1,TRBV5-4,15,.,CASSPGTGANYEQYF,TGTGCCAGCAGCCCCGGGACAGGGGCGAACTACGAGCAGTACTTC
TRBJ1-5,TRBD1,TRBV15,15,.,CATSGQAPSNQPQHF,TGTGCCACCAGCGGACAGGCACCTAGCAATCAGCCCCAGCATTTT
TRBJ1-5,.,TRBV6-4,13,.,CASSPEGNQPQHF,TGTGCCAGCAGTCCCGAAGGGAATCAGCCCCAGCATTTT
TRBJ1-3,.,TRBV7-9,14,.,CASRNVRSGNTIYF,TGTGCCAGCAGAAACGTGAGGAGCGGAAACACCATATATTTT
TRBJ2-7,.,TRBV6-7,12,.,CASPYYSYEQYF,TGTGCCAGCCCTTATTACTCCTACGAGCAGTACTTC
TRBJ2-1,.,TRBV27,13,.,CASSLSGAHEQFF,TGTGCCAGCAGTTTATCTGGGGCACATGAGCAGTTCTTC
TRBJ1-3,.,TRBV5-8,15,.,CASSLFISSGNTIYF,TGTGCCAGCAGCTTGTTCATCTCCTCTGGAAACACCATATATTTT
TRBJ1-1,TRBD1,TRBV6-5,13,.,CASSTRQGGEAFF,TGTGCCAGCAGTACTCGACAGGGTGGTGAAGCTTTCTTT
TRBJ2-1,.,TRBV9,14,.,CASSAGQGKHEQFF,TGTGCCAGCAGCGCAGGGCAGGGGAAGCATGAGCAGTTCTTC
TRBJ1-1,.,TRBV7-2,16,.,CASRFRGGRGGTEAFF,TGTGCCAGCAGATTTAGGGGCGGGAGGGGTGGCACTGAAGCTTTCTTT
TRBJ1-2,.,TRBV14,15,.,CASSQDIAASYGYTF,TGTGCCAGCAGCCAAGATATAGCAGCGAGCTATGGCTACACCTTC
TRBJ2-1,.,TRBV5-5,14,.,CASRGDFSRNEQFF,TGTGCCAGCAGGGGGGACTTCTCGCGGAATGAGCAGTTCTTC
TRBJ1-5,TRBD1,TRBV5-6,16,.,CASSADRGRLNQPQHF,TGTGCCAGCAGCGCTGACAGGGGGAGGCTCAATCAGCCCCAGCATTTT
TRBJ2-1,.,TRBV6-5,15,.,CASRSVPPPGDEQFF,TGTGCCAGCAGGAGTGTCCCTCCGCCGGGTGATGAGCAGTTCTTC